These 5 T cell receptor beta chains came from one sample sequenced in a study of T cells after yellow fever vaccination. TCRdb processed the 5' RACE reads anew with MiXCR; each CDR3 protein has one entry. Among approximately 250,000 distinct CDR3 sequences, more than 3.5% were seen once, and the ten largest hold 19%. The sample here was PBMCs, taken 15 days after the yellow fever booster vaccination. Receptor source: a man between 18 and 35 years old who received the YFV17D yellow fever vaccine.

This clonotype turned up a few times. The chain combines TRBV7-9 with TRBJ1-5; the D is unclear. Germline CDR1 and CDR2: SEHNR and FQNEAQ (reference sequence). The V end lost 4 bases, the J end lost 0 bases, and 22 bases lay between the germline ends. This CDR3 contains 19 residues. The CDR3: CASSSFRGRSLPSNQPQHF. The CDR3 DNA reads as TGTGCCAGCAGCTCCTTTCGGGGTCGGAGTCTACCTAGCAATCAGCCCCAGCATTTT.

In this sample, this clonotype turned up many times. This rearrangement joins TRBV6-5 to TRBJ2-5; no clear D gene. The V and J ends lost 0 bases and 8 bases respectively, with 10 bases between them. Germline V gene data show CDR1 as MNHEY and CDR2 as SVGAGI. The CDR3 length is 13 residues. The CDR3 nucleotides are TGTGCCAGCAGTTACTCAGCAGAGGAAACCCAGTACTTC. Encoded protein: CASSYSAEETQYF.

This clonotype was counted once. The rearrangement uses TRBV7-9 and TRBJ2-1; D is unresolved. Deletions cut 8 bases from V and 5 bases from J, with 13 bases between. The CDR3 runs to 13 residues. Germline V gives CDR1 SEHNR, CDR2 FQNEAQ (reference sequence). The chain's CDR3 is CASQVRADNEQFF. The CDR3 coding sequence is TGTGCCAGCCAGGTTCGCGCAGACAATGAGCAGTTCTTC.

This clonotype was seen more than once but under ten times. The V gene is TRBV5-1, the J gene TRBJ2-3; possibly TRBD1 or TRBD2 for D (5 bases each). Trimming shortened V by 7 bases and J by 2 bases, and 14 bases separated the two germline ends. Per germline, CDR1 SGHRS and CDR2 YFSETQ. This CDR3 spans 14 amino acids. CDR3 in amino acids: CASASGTYTDTQYF. The CDR3 DNA reads TGCGCCAGCGCTTCTGGGACCTACACAGATACGCAGTATTTT. The variable domain in full, completed from reference TRBV5-1 and TRBJ2-3, reads KAGVTQTPRYLIKTRGQQVTLSCSPISGHRSVSWYQQTPGQGLQFLFEYFSETQRNKGNFPGRFSGRQFSNSRSEMNVSTLELGDSALYLCASASGTYTDTQYFGPGTRLTVL.

This clonotype has at least ten counts. The rearrangement links TRBV7-3 to TRBJ2-3; D uncertain. The germline V gene encodes CDR1 SGHTA and CDR2 FQGTGA. The V and J ends lost 4 bases and 7 bases respectively, with 18 bases between them. The CDR3 runs 15 residues. The CDR3 DNA reads TGTGCCAGCAGCTCCCCCTCGGCTCGGGCGAATACGCAGTATTTT. Translating gives CASSSPSARANTQYF.